This record looks at one T cell receptor (beta chain) sequence and its context. The antigen is not known. Using immunoSEQ multiplex PCR, the repertoire was profiled, and TCRdb retains in-frame clones only, with some absent. The data show around 30,000 clones, 75% to 95% seen once. These data come from a study of T cells in localized non-small cell lung cancer. General observations from the study: Within adjacent lung there appeared a median about 54 of the top 100 tumor clones. The study found T cell clonality highest in uninvolved adjacent lung, above tumor. Sequence data derive from only one tumor region, so heterogeneity remains possible.

This sample comprised peripheral blood, obtained before any cancer treatment. The clonotype originates from a female donor aged 60 or older with stage I lung adenocarcinoma.

This chain's CDR3 is CASSNQGNEQFF. CDR3 in DNA: TGTGCCAGCAGTAATCAGGGGAATGAGCAGTTCTTC. This chain joins TRBV2 and TRBJ2-1, with D possibly being TRBD1 (6 bases). Germline CDR1 and CDR2: SNHLY and FYNNEI. The V end lost 5 bases, the J end lost 7 bases, and 9 bases lay between the germline ends. The CDR3 covers 12 residues. Drawing the rest from reference TRBV2 and TRBJ2-1, the complete variable domain is EPEVTQTPSHQVTQMGQEVILRCVPISNHLYFYWYRQILGQKVEFLVSFYNNEISEKSEIFDDQFSVERPDGSNFTLKIRSTKLEDSAMYFCASSNQGNEQFFGPGTRLTVL.